The subject of this entry is one T cell receptor beta chain. No cognate antigen has been identified for it. Per-base qualities were not stored, and no clone one base away is much larger. The entry originates in a study of T cell responses to AZD1222 COVID-19 vaccine (dated by TCRdb to about 2021). Turning to the overall study: AZD1222 recipients whose second dose came at about 4 weeks and those whose second dose came at about 12 weeks were combined into one group, since spike-specific TCR depth and breadth did not differ between the two schedules. A total of under 250 trial participants underwent TCR sequencing, of whom 200 to 220 had received two doses of AZD1222 and approximately 26 had received two doses of the MenACWY control vaccine. Trial participants were enrolled by age into subgroups of 18-55, 56-69 and 70-plus years, and around 150, 28 and 57 TCR-sequenced participants, respectively, were included in these subgroups.

Taken from the germline V gene (reference sequence), the CDR1 and CDR2 loops are SGHNT and YYREEE. V is clipped by 1 base and J by 4 bases, and the sequence between their germline boundaries is 15 bases long. Including cysteine and phenylalanine, the CDR3 has 15 amino acids. Just the 45-base CDR3 DNA is kept, in frame starting at base 1. The sample's time point label, decoded: baseline before first vaccination. Vaccinee samples were obtained from the UK trials COV001 and COV002, which included a single-blind randomized controlled phase 2/3 trial of AZD1222 (ChAdOx1 nCoV-19) in healthy adults. Trial participant PBMC samples were collected at day 0 and day 28 after the second dose for TCRbeta chain sequencing. Overall results and qualifications from the work: After two AZD1222 doses, spike-specific TCR breadth and depth were significantly higher than at day 0 and than in MenACWY recipients. Participants were mostly white British, with more females than males. The authors suggested clonal diversity may have been underestimated. The 56-69-year group was small, and its depth increase did not reach significance, likely because of low power. Conclusions about previously exposed vaccinees are limited because only 6 or 7 AZD1222 recipients were SARS-CoV-2 seropositive at baseline. Epitopes outside the regions mutated in the B.1.351 and B.1.1.7 variants were reportedly recognized by nearly half of the unique spike-specific TCRs. Because no samples from the day 14 peak response were available, repertoires could be characterized only after the peak T cell response. The vaccine-associated CD4 TCRs covered the entire spike protein, and the dominant responses fell in regions 160-218 and 743-854.

The CDR3 regions of human TCRbeta chains were analyzed by immunosequencing. Turning to the authors' computational methods: TCRs in the repertoires were compared against a reference library of SARS-CoV-2-specific TCRs that had been generated with the MIRA antigen-specificity platform. Breadth was defined as the fraction of unique TCRs that were SARS-CoV-2-associated, and depth was defined as the fraction of total T cells that were SARS-CoV-2-associated. Each spike-specific TCR was assigned to its reactive spike region and to a CD4 or CD8 class using the MIRA data. Log10-transformed breadth and depth values were compared by one-way ANOVA with Sidak's multiple comparisons tests. TCRdb obtained this table from immuneACCESS and retained in-frame rearrangements with V and J assigned. These tables miss some clones; where compared with another copy, unresolved V genes account for less than half of the shortfall, and the remainder is unexplained. The V and J calls and clone size come from that table; D and trimming were worked out from the DNA. The sample records more than 70,000 clones, 75% to 90% of which are singletons. The ten largest clones capture around 15% of the sample.

The rearranged segments are TRBV5-4 and TRBJ2-7; the D region is possibly TRBD1 or TRBD2, each matching across 5 bases. The receptor's source is an adult in good health. The sample in question was peripheral blood, obtained on day 0 of AZD1222 vaccination. At the DNA level, the sequence is TGTGCCAGCAGCTTGCGGGGCTTACTGCGATACGAGCAGTACTTC. Translated, it reads CASSLRGLLRYEQYF.